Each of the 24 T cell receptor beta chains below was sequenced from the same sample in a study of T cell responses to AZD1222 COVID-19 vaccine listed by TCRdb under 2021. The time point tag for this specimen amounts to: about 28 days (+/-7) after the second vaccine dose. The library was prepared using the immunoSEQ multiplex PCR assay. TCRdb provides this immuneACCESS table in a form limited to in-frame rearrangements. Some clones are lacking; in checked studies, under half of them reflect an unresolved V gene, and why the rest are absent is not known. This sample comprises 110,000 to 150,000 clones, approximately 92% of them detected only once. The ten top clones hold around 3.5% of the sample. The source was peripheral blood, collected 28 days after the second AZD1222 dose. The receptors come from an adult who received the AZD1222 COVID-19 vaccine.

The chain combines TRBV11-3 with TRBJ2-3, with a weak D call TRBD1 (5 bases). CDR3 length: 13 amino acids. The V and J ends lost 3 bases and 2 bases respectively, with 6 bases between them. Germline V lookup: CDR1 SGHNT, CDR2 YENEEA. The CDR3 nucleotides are TGTGCCAGCAGCTTGACAGTCACAGATACGCAGTATTTT. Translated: CASSLTVTDTQYF.

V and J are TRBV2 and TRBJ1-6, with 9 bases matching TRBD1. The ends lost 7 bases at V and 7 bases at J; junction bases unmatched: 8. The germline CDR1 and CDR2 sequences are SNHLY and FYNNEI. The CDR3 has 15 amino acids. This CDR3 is CASNLEQGANSPLHF. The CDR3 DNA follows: TGTGCCAGCAATCTCGAACAGGGGGCCAATTCACCCCTCCACTTT.

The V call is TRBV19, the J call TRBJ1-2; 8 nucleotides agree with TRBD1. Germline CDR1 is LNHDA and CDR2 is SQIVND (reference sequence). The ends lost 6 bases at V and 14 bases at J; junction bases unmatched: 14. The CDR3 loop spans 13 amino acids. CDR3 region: CASSPTGTGDSTF. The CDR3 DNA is TGTGCCAGTAGCCCGACCGGGACAGGAGATTCTACCTTC.

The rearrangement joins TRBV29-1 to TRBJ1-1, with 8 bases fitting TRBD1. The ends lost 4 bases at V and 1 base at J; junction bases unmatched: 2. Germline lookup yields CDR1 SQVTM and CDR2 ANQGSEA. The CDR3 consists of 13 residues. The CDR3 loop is CSVVQGGNTEAFF. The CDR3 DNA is TGCAGCGTTGTACAGGGGGGGAACACTGAAGCTTTCTTT.

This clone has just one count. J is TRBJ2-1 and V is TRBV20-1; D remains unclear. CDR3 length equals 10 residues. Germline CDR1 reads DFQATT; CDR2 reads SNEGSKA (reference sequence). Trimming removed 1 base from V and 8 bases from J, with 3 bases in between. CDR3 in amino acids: CSARVDEQFF. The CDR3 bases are TGCAGTGCTAGAGTTGATGAGCAGTTCTTC.

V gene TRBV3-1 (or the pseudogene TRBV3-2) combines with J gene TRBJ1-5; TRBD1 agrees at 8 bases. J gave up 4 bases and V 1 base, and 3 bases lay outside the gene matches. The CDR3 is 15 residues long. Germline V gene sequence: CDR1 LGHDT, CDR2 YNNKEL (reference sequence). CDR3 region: CASSQGGTGNQPQHF. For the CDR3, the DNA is TGTGCCAGCAGCCAAGGAGGGACAGGTAATCAGCCCCAGCATTTT.

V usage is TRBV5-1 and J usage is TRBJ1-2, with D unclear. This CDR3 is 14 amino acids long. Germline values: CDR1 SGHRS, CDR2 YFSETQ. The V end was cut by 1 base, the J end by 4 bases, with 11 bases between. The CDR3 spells CASSLIEGTYGYTF. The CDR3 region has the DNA TGCGCCAGCAGCTTGATTGAGGGAACCTATGGCTACACCTTC.

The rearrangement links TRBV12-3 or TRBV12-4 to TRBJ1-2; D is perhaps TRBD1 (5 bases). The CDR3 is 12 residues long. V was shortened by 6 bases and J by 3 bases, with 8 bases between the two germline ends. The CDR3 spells CASREQDYGYTF. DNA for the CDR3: TGTGCCAGCAGAGAACAGGACTATGGCTACACCTTC.

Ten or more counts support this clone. CDR3 bases: TGTGCCAGCAGCTTAGGCCCCAGGGCAGCTAATGAAAAACTGTTTTTT. The encoded protein is CASSLGPRAANEKLFF. This chain uses TRBV13 with TRBJ1-4; possible D gene TRBD1, 5 bases. Trimming removed 0 bases at V and 3 bases at J, with 11 bases between. The CDR3 loop spans 16 amino acids. From germline, CDR1 is PRHDT and CDR2 FYEKMQ (reference sequence).

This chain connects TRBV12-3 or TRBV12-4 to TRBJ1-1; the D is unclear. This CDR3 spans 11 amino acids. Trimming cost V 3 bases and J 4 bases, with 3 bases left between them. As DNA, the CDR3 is TGTGCCAGCAGTTTCAGCACTGAAGCTTTCTTT. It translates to CASSFSTEAFF.

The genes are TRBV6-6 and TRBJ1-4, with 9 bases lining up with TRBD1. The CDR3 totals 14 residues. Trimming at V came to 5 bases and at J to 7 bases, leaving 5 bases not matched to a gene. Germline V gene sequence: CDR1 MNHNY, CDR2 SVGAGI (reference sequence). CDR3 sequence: CASSPDRGSEKLFF. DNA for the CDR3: TGTGCCAGCAGTCCGGACAGGGGATCTGAAAAACTGTTTTTT.

The CDR3 here is CASSEQAGGKGYTF. The CDR3 DNA is TGTGCCAGCAGTGAACAAGCAGGGGGAAAAGGCTACACCTTC. This chain links TRBV25-1 with TRBJ1-2; 7 bases are shared with TRBD1. With 2 bases clipped from V and 8 bases from J, the junction kept 8 bases outside the gene matches. The CDR3 consists of 14 residues. CDR1 and CDR2 from the germline V gene are MGHDK and SYGVNS.

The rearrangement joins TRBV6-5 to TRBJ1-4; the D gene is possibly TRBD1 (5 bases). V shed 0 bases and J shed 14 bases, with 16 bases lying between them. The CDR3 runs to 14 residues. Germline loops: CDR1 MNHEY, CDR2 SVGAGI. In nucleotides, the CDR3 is TGTGCCAGCAGTTACTCCAGGGTCCCGAAAGGGCTGTTTTTT. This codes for CASSYSRVPKGLFF.

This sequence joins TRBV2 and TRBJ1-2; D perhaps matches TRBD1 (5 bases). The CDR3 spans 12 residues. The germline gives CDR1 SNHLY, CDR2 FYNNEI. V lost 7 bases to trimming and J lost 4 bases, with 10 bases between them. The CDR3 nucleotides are TGTGCCAGCACCCCAGGGAGCTATGGCTACACCTTC. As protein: CASTPGSYGYTF.

CDR3 residues: CASSIGTSGGNQPQHF. DNA of the CDR3: TGTGCCAGTAGTATCGGGACATCGGGGGGCAATCAGCCCCAGCATTTT. V is TRBV19 and J is TRBJ1-5, with D perhaps TRBD1 (6 bases). CDR3 length equals 16 residues. The V gene's germline CDR1 is LNHDA and CDR2 SQIVND (reference sequence). Deletions cut 3 bases from V and 2 bases from J, with 14 bases between.

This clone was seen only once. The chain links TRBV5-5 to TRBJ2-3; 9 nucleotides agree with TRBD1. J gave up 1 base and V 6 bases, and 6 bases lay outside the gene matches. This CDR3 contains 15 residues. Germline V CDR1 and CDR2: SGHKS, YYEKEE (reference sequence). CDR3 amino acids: CASKRDRVRTDTQYF. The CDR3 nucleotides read TGTGCCAGCAAGCGGGACAGGGTTCGCACAGATACGCAGTATTTT.

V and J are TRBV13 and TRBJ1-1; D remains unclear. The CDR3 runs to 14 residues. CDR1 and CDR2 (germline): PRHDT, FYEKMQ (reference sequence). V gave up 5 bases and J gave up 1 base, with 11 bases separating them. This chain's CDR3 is CASSPGGRNTEAFF. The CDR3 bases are TGTGCCAGCAGCCCGGGAGGAAGGAACACTGAAGCTTTCTTT. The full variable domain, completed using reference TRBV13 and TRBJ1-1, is AAGVIQSPRHLIKEKRETATLKCYPIPRHDTVYWYQQGPGQDPQFLISFYEKMQSDKGSIPDRFSAQQFSDYHSELNMSSLELGDSALYFCASSPGGRNTEAFFGQGTRLTVV.

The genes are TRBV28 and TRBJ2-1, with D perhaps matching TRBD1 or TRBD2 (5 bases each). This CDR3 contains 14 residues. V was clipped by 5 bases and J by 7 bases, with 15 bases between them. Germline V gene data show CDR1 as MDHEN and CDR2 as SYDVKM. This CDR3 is CASSPLGWGNEQFF. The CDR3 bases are TGTGCCAGCAGTCCGCTAGGGTGGGGGAATGAGCAGTTCTTC.

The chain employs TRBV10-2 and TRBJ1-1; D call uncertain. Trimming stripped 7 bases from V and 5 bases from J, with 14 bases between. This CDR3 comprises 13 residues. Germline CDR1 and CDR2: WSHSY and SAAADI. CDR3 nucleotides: TGCGCCAGCATCCGGGAATGGTGGACTGAAGCTTTCTTT. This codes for CASIREWWTEAFF.

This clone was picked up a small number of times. CDR3 sequence: CAWIIIGRTNTEAFF. As DNA, the CDR3 is TGTGCCTGGATAATTATAGGCAGGACGAACACTGAAGCTTTCTTT. The gene calls are TRBV30 and TRBJ1-1; D gene ambiguous. CDR3 size: 15 residues. Germline assignment: CDR1 GTSNPN and CDR2 SVGIG (reference sequence). The ends were cut back, 4 bases at V and 1 base at J, with 16 bases in the middle.

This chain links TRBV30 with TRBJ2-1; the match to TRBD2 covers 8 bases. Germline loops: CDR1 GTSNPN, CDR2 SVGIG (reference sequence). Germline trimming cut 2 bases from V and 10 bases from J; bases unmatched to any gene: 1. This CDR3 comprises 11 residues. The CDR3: CAWSLAGEQFF. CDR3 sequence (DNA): TGTGCCTGGAGTCTAGCGGGCGAGCAGTTCTTC.

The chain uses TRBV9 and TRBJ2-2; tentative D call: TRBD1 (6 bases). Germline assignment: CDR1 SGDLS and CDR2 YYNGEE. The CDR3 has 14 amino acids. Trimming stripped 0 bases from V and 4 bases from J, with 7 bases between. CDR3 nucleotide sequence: TGTGCCAGCAGCGTAGCCAGGGGCACCGGGGAGCTGTTTTTT. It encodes CASSVARGTGELFF.

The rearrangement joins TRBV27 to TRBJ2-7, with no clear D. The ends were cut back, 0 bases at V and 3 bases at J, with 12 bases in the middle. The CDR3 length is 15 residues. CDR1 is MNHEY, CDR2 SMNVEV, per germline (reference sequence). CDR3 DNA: TGTGCCAGCAGTTTATCCCGAAGCCCCTACTACGAGCAGTACTTC. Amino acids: CASSLSRSPYYEQYF.

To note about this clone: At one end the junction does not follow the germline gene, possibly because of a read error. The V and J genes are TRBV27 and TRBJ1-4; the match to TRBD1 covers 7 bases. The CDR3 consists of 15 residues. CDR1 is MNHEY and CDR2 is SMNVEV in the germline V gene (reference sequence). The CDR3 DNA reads TGTGCCAGCACATACAAGGGGGCGATTAATGGAAAACTGTTTTTT. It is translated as CASTYKGAINGKLFF.